The following is a T cell receptor beta chain sequence with its context. Its antigen is as yet unknown. Lactation, pregnancy, other autoimmune disease or uncontrolled infection led to exclusion of patients. The sample comes from a study of T cells in Graves' hyperthyroidism and ophthalmopathy. Background on the study: Upon initial diagnosis and before any treatment, peripheral blood was collected.

Whole-study findings and limits: Separation of ophthalmopathy from stable hyperthyroidism was achieved by a 13 V-J model. With a median lead of 6.5 months before onset, the model predicted ophthalmopathy.

What was amplified from RNA transcripts were TCR beta CDR3 regions. The HTBI primer set served for first-round RT-PCR of the TCR CDR3. From the multiplex PCR reads, TCRdb called clonotypes with MiXCR, one entry per CDR3 protein. The sample includes fewer than 550,000 distinct CDR3 sequences, approximately 25% of them seen just once. Trimming stripped 0 bases from V and 6 bases from J, with 21 bases between. This CDR3 has 17 amino acids. CDR1 MNHEY and CDR2 SVGAGI come from the germline V gene. Sequencing used blood. V usage is TRBV6-5 and J usage is TRBJ2-7; D unresolved. This TCR came from a woman in her thirties with Graves' ophthalmopathy. CDR3 nucleotides: TGTGCCAGCAGTTACTCGTATTCAGCCAGTAAGCCCTCCGAGCAGTACTTC. As protein: CASSYSYSASKPSEQYF.